This T cell receptor (beta chain) was retrieved from a study of blood T cell repertoires in COVID-19. Whole-study context: COVID-19 samples, acute and convalescent, were from the United States, Italy and Spain. T cells, B-cell-depleted T cells, or PBMCs provided the cDNA or gDNA that served as material.

The CDR3 has 13 amino acids. V was pared by 2 bases and J by 4 bases, with 1 base of the junction left unmatched. The germline V gene has CDR1 MNHEY and CDR2 SVGEGT. How the authors handled the data: How many nucleated cells were present was estimated from reference gene primer amplification. Using immunoSEQ multiplex PCR, the repertoire was profiled, and TCRdb retains in-frame clones only, with some absent. The V and J calls and clone size are taken from that table; D and trimming were inferred from the DNA. This sample has 150,000 to 180,000 clones; roughly 89% occur once, and the top ten carry 0.45% to 0.65%. This clone appeared once.

V and J are TRBV6-2 or TRBV6-3 and TRBJ2-5, with 7 bases matching TRBD2. The material sequenced was peripheral blood. This receptor was obtained from a man aged 50 to 59 with acute or convalescent COVID-19. CDR3 loop: CASSYAGVETQYF. CDR3 DNA sequence: TGTGCCAGCAGTTACGCGGGGGTAGAGACCCAGTACTTC.